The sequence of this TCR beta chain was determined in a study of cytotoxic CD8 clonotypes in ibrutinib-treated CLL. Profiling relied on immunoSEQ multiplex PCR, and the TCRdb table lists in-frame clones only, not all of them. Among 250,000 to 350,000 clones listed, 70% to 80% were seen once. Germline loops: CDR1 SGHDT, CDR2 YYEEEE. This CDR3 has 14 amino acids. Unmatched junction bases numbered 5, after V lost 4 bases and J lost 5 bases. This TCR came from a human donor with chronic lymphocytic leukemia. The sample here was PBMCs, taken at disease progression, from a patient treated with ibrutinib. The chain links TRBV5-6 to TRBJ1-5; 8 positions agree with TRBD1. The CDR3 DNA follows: TGTGCCAGCAGCCCGGGACAGGTCGATCAGCCCCAGCATTTT. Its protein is CASSPGQVDQPQHF.